Following are 20 T cell receptor beta chains from one sample sequenced in a study of blood T cell repertoires in COVID-19. Repertoires were generated with immunoSEQ multiplex PCR, while TCRdb's copy carries only in-frame clones and drops some. The sample has more than 200,000 clones, 86% seen once. Sequenced material: peripheral blood. These receptors were taken from a woman aged 45-65 years with COVID-19, enrolled during active disease.

This clone was seen a handful of times. This chain joins TRBV24-1 and TRBJ1-1, with 9 bases lining up with TRBD1. Germline CDR1 reads KGHDR; CDR2 reads SFDVKD. The CDR3 consists of 15 residues. V shed 8 bases, J shed 6 bases, and the junction held 12 bases outside the gene matches. The CDR3 DNA reads TGTGCCACCACTGCGTCCCGGGACAGGGACGCTGAAGCTTTCTTT. Amino acid sequence: CATTASRDRDAEAFF.

The genes are TRBV5-6 and TRBJ2-1; 9 bases are shared with TRBD2. The CDR3 has 15 amino acids. V was pared by 0 bases and J by 6 bases, with 4 bases of the junction left unmatched. Per germline, CDR1 SGHDT and CDR2 YYEEEE. The CDR3 is CASSLASSGANEQFF. In DNA form, the CDR3 reads TGTGCCAGCAGCTTGGCCTCTAGCGGGGCCAATGAGCAGTTCTTC.

V usage is TRBV27 and J usage is TRBJ1-3; TRBD1 matches at 7 bases. CDR1 and CDR2 (germline): MNHEY, SMNVEV (reference sequence). Losses at the gene ends were 4 bases for V and 2 bases for J; bases not matched to a gene: 8. The length of the CDR3 is 16 residues. The CDR3: CASSSLQGYPGNTIYF. CDR3 DNA sequence: TGTGCCAGCAGTTCTTTACAGGGGTATCCTGGAAACACCATATATTTT.

J is TRBJ2-1 and V is TRBV18, with TRBD2 matching 8 bases. Germline assignment: CDR1 KGHSH and CDR2 LQKENI. The J segment lost 4 bases and the V segment lost 4 bases, leaving 9 bases of the junction unmatched. CDR3 length equals 16 residues. CDR3 sequence: CASSRGDSGAYNEQFF. The DNA of the CDR3 is TGTGCCAGCTCACGAGGGGATAGCGGGGCTTACAATGAGCAGTTCTTC.

The chain recombines TRBV5-1 with TRBJ2-3, with 11 bases matching TRBD2. The V and J ends lost 0 bases and 0 bases, in that order; junction bases with no gene match: 3. CDR3 length: 17 amino acids. CDR1 is SGHRS and CDR2 is YFSETQ in the germline V gene. The CDR3: CASSLVAGGPSTDTQYF. As DNA, the CDR3 is TGCGCCAGCAGCTTGGTAGCGGGGGGGCCAAGCACAGATACGCAGTATTTT.

The chain has TRBV11-2 and TRBJ2-2; 8 nucleotides match TRBD1. From germline, CDR1 is SGHAT and CDR2 FQNNGV. The CDR3 has 17 amino acids. The ends lost 0 bases at V and 3 bases at J; junction bases unmatched: 6. CDR3 sequence reads: CASSLDRQGPDTGELFF. The DNA of the CDR3 is TGTGCCAGCAGCTTAGATCGACAGGGGCCCGACACCGGGGAGCTGTTTTTT.

The chain employs TRBV7-2 and TRBJ2-2; TRBD1 is a possible D gene (5 bases). Germline V gene lookup returns CDR1 SGHTA and CDR2 FQGNSA. The germline V and J ends were trimmed by 1 base and 8 bases, with 14 bases remaining between them. This CDR3 has 15 amino acids. The CDR3 loop is CASSLDSQGWGELFF. The CDR3 DNA reads TGTGCCAGCAGCTTAGACTCTCAGGGCTGGGGGGAGCTGTTTTTT.

The rearrangement uses TRBV7-8 and TRBJ2-5; possible D gene TRBD1, 6 bases. CDR3 length: 12 amino acids. Germline V CDR1 and CDR2: SGHVS, FQNEAQ. Trimming pared 5 bases from V and 7 bases from J, leaving 11 bases between. CDR3 bases: TGTGCCAGCAGCCCTGTCAGGGGGACCCAGTACTTC. It is translated as CASSPVRGTQYF.

The chain combines TRBV27 with TRBJ2-7; a weak D match, TRBD1 (5 bases). Germline assignment: CDR1 MNHEY and CDR2 SMNVEV (reference sequence). The V end lost 0 bases, the J end lost 5 bases, and 20 bases lay between the germline ends. This CDR3 spans 17 amino acids. CDR3 coding DNA: TGTGCCAGCAGTTTATCAAAAACTTCAGGGATAAAGGACGAGCAGTACGTC. This codes for CASSLSKTSGIKDEQYV.

The chain recombines TRBV7-2 with TRBJ2-7; D gene uncertain. From germline, CDR1 is SGHTA and CDR2 FQGNSA. Deletions cut 1 base from V and 0 bases from J, with 10 bases between. This CDR3 is built from 15 residues. CDR3: CASSLGAASSYEQYF. The DNA for the CDR3 is TGTGCCAGCAGCTTAGGAGCTGCAAGCTCCTACGAGCAGTACTTC.

The genes are TRBV21-1 and TRBJ2-5; TRBD2 reflects the table's D call only, with no check against the DNA. TRBV21-1 is an annotated pseudogene. The CDR3 has 12 residues. CDR3 loop: CASSSRGETQYF. Written as DNA, the CDR3 is TGTGCCAGCAGCAGTAGAGGAGAGACCCAGTACTTC.

This chain uses TRBV28 with TRBJ1-2; D not resolved. Germline V gene data show CDR1 as MDHEN and CDR2 as SYDVKM. The CDR3 consists of 13 residues. Trimming removed 5 bases from V and 8 bases from J, with 15 bases in between. As DNA, the CDR3 is TGTGCCAGCAGTGGCCCCAGGAAATTGGGCTACACCTTC. This codes for CASSGPRKLGYTF.

The chain combines TRBV30 with TRBJ1-5; D is possibly TRBD1 (5 bases). Trimming took 2 bases from V and 1 from J, leaving 6 bases between them. Germline CDR1 GTSNPN, CDR2 SVGIG (reference sequence). The CDR3 has 13 amino acids. CDR3 loop: CAWSRQSNQPQHF. The DNA for the CDR3 is TGTGCCTGGAGTAGACAGAGCAATCAGCCCCAGCATTTT.

The chain joins TRBV3-1 (or the pseudogene TRBV3-2) to TRBJ1-1; 10 positions match TRBD1. V shed 4 bases and J 11 bases; nucleotides not matched to a gene: 13. Germline assignment: CDR1 LGHDT and CDR2 YNNKEL (reference sequence). The CDR3 has 15 amino acids. The CDR3 region has the DNA TGTGCCAGCAGCCTCTCGACAGGGGGCGGTTTAAGCGCTTTCTTT. It encodes CASSLSTGGGLSAFF.

This chain joins TRBV5-1 and TRBJ1-4; 7 bases agree with TRBD1. The CDR3 has 15 residues. CDR1 SGHRS and CDR2 YFSETQ come from the germline V gene. Losses at the gene ends were 4 bases for V and 4 bases for J; bases not matched to a gene: 7. The CDR3 reads CASSPGTEINEKLFF. The CDR3 coding sequence is TGCGCCAGCAGCCCAGGGACAGAAATTAATGAAAAACTGTTTTTT.

In this sample, this clone turned up a few times. This same CDR3 is encoded by further DNA sequences in the sample. The rearrangement uses TRBV10-1 and TRBJ2-2, with 7 nucleotides matching TRBD1. V was clipped by 3 bases and J by 4 bases; unmatched bases: 8. This CDR3 region has 16 residues. Germline V lookup: CDR1 WNHNN, CDR2 SYGVQD (reference sequence). The chain's CDR3 is CASSDHRGVGTGELFF. Written as DNA, the CDR3 is TGCGCCAGCAGTGACCACAGGGGAGTCGGCACCGGGGAGCTGTTTTTT.

The chain employs TRBV3-1 (or the pseudogene TRBV3-2) and TRBJ2-3, with D uncertain. Trimming took off 1 base at V and 2 bases at J, with 10 bases between the two ends. CDR1 and CDR2 from the germline V gene are LGHDT and YNNKEL (reference sequence). This CDR3 is 15 amino acids long. For the CDR3, the DNA is TGTGCCAGCAGCCAAGGTAACAGTCTCACAGATACGCAGTATTTT. Protein product: CASSQGNSLTDTQYF.

The chain combines TRBV24-1 with TRBJ2-2, with TRBD1 identical over 7 bases. J was trimmed by 1 base and V by 10 bases; bases with no gene match: 14. This CDR3 is built from 17 residues. Germline V gene data show CDR1 as KGHDR and CDR2 as SFDVKD. CDR3: CATSAGLRTGNTGELFF. CDR3 in DNA: TGTGCCACGTCGGCCGGACTTAGGACAGGGAACACCGGGGAGCTGTTTTTT.

The V gene is TRBV6-4, the J gene TRBJ1-6; perhaps TRBD1 as D (6 bases). The CDR3 loop spans 14 amino acids. V was trimmed by 6 bases and J by 8 bases, leaving 14 bases between them. Germline CDR1 is MRHNA and CDR2 is SNTAGT. As DNA, the CDR3 is TGTGCCAGCAGCCTCAGGGGAGAGGATTCACCCCTCCACTTT. The encoded protein is CASSLRGEDSPLHF.

CDR3 nucleotides: TGCGCCAGCAGCTTGGCCCGGGGAAACCAAGAGACCCAGTACTTC. Translation gives CASSLARGNQETQYF. V and J are TRBV5-1 and TRBJ2-5; maybe TRBD2 (5 bases). Trimming left V 0 bases short and J 0 bases short, with 9 bases between. The germline V gene encodes CDR1 SGHRS and CDR2 YFSETQ. The CDR3 is 15 amino acids.